These T cell receptor beta chains were read from a single sample in a study of T-cell memory formation after mild COVID-19. TCRdb redid the calling of the 5' RACE reads with MiXCR, one entry per CDR3 protein. The data show roughly 100,000 distinct CDR3 sequences, with about an eighth seen just once and about a quarter held by the top ten. What was sequenced was PBMCs or a T cell subset sorted from them (not recorded which). Receptors were obtained from an adult woman who had mild COVID-19 (a few samples of this study predate the infection). Cell type and time point are not known. Each CDR3 is given with its conserved first and last residue. The order of the fields is D gene, V gene, CDR3 length, J gene, clone size, CDR3 DNA, CDR3 protein. D genes are given only for firm matches. Size values are once, few and many counts, or a class for expanded clones, and some rows have none.

D gene: NA
V gene: TRBV24-1
CDR3 length: 15
J gene: TRBJ2-3
clone size: NA
CDR3 DNA: TGTGCCACCAGTGATCAGGGAGAAGGGACAGATACGCAGTATTTT
CDR3 protein: CATSDQGEGTDTQYF

D gene: NA
V gene: TRBV7-9
CDR3 length: 12
J gene: TRBJ2-1
clone size: many
CDR3 DNA: TGTGCCAGCAGCTTATCATCCAATGAGCAGTTCTTC
CDR3 protein: CASSLSSNEQFF

D gene: TRBD1
V gene: TRBV20-1
CDR3 length: 16
J gene: TRBJ2-7
clone size: NA
CDR3 DNA: TGCAGTGCTAGACGAAGCGACAGGGGGAACTCCTACGAGCAGTACTTC
CDR3 protein: CSARRSDRGNSYEQYF

D gene: TRBD2
V gene: TRBV6-6
CDR3 length: 15
J gene: TRBJ2-1
clone size: NA
CDR3 DNA: TGTGCCAGCACCCCTAGCGGGAGCTCCTACAATGAGCAGTTCTTC
CDR3 protein: CASTPSGSSYNEQFF

D gene: NA
V gene: TRBV10-3
CDR3 length: 12
J gene: TRBJ2-7
clone size: NA
CDR3 DNA: TGTGCCATCAGCAGCTTGGAGGACGAGCAGTACTTC
CDR3 protein: CAISSLEDEQYF

D gene: NA
V gene: TRBV28
CDR3 length: 15
J gene: TRBJ1-1
clone size: NA
CDR3 DNA: TGTGCCAGCAGTTTATTTCGGGGGGTGAACACTGAAGCTTTCTTT
CDR3 protein: CASSLFRGVNTEAFF

D gene: TRBD2
V gene: TRBV7-9
CDR3 length: 16
J gene: TRBJ2-7
clone size: NA
CDR3 DNA: TGTGCCAGCAGCTCAGCCGGGACTAGCGGCTCCTACGAGCAGTACTTC
CDR3 protein: CASSSAGTSGSYEQYF

D gene: TRBD2
V gene: TRBV5-6
CDR3 length: 17
J gene: TRBJ2-1
clone size: few
CDR3 DNA: TGTGCCAGCAGCCCGCTCCTGGTTGCGGGGGGGAGCAATGAGCAGTTCTTC
CDR3 protein: CASSPLLVAGGSNEQFF

D gene: NA
V gene: TRBV14
CDR3 length: 15
J gene: TRBJ1-1
clone size: NA
CDR3 DNA: TGTGCCAGCAGCCCCTACAGTGGGGCCGGCACTGAAGCTTTCTTT
CDR3 protein: CASSPYSGAGTEAFF

D gene: NA
V gene: TRBV7-9
CDR3 length: 14
J gene: TRBJ2-4
clone size: few
CDR3 DNA: TGTGCCAGCAGCTTAATTGCCTCGGGAAACATTCAGTACTTC
CDR3 protein: CASSLIASGNIQYF

D gene: NA
V gene: TRBV7-3
CDR3 length: 14
J gene: TRBJ1-1
clone size: NA
CDR3 DNA: TGTGCCAGCAGCCAACAGGGAATGGGGACTGAAGCTTTCTTT
CDR3 protein: CASSQQGMGTEAFF

D gene: TRBD2
V gene: TRBV19
CDR3 length: 15
J gene: TRBJ2-5
clone size: few
CDR3 DNA: TGTGCCAGTAGTATATCCGGGACTAGCTTTGAGACCCAGTACTTC
CDR3 protein: CASSISGTSFETQYF

D gene: TRBD1
V gene: TRBV12-3/TRBV12-4
CDR3 length: 12
J gene: TRBJ1-2
clone size: few
CDR3 DNA: TGTGCCAGCAGTGCAGGGGGCGATGGCTACACCTTC
CDR3 protein: CASSAGGDGYTF

D gene: NA
V gene: TRBV9
CDR3 length: 14
J gene: TRBJ1-2
clone size: NA
CDR3 DNA: TGTGCCAGCAGCGTAGACCAAGCTAACTATGGCTACACCTTC
CDR3 protein: CASSVDQANYGYTF

D gene: TRBD2
V gene: TRBV7-9
CDR3 length: 15
J gene: TRBJ2-5
clone size: many
CDR3 DNA: TGTGCCAGCAGCTTGGGGACTAGCTCTCGAGAGACCCAGTACTTC
CDR3 protein: CASSLGTSSRETQYF